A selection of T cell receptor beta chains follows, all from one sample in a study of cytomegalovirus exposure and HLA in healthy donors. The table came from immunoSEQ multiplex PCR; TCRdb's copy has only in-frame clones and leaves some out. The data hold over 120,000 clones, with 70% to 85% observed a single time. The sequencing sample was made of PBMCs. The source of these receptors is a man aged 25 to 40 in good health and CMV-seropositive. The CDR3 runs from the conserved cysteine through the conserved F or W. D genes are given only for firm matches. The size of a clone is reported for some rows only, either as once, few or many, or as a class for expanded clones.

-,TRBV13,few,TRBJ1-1,TGTGCCAGCAGCCCCCCCGGGATCTCGTCTTGGAACACTGAAGCTTTCTTT,CASSPPGISSWNTEAFF
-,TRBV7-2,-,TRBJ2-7,TGTGCCAGCAGCTTCGGGACTGGGGCTTATGAGCAGTACTTC,CASSFGTGAYEQYF
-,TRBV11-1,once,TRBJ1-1,TGTGCCAGCAGCCCCCTTGAGGGGAGGGAAACTGAAGCTTTCTTT,CASSPLEGRETEAFF
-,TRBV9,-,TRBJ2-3,TGTGCCAGCAGCGAGGGGGGGCGGGGGAGCACAGATACGCAGTATTTT,CASSEGGRGSTDTQYF
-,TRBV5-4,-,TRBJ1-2,TGTGCCAGCAGCTTGGCAGGGGTCGATGGCTACACCTTC,CASSLAGVDGYTF
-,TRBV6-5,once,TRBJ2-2,TGTGCCAGCAAAGAACAGGGTGTGGCCGGGGAGCTGTTTTTT,CASKEQGVAGELFF
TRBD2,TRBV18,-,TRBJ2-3,TGTGCCAGCTCACCACTAGCGGGGCGCACAGATACGCAGTATTTT,CASSPLAGRTDTQYF
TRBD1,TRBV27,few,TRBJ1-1,TGTGCCAGCAGTCTACTCAGGGGGGACACTGAAGCTTTCTTT,CASSLLRGDTEAFF
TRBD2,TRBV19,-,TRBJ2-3,TGTGCCAGCCTACAAGCGGGGAGCACAGATACGCAGTATTTT,CASLQAGSTDTQYF
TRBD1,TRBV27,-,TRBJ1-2,TGTGCCAGCAGTGCAACCGGGACAGGGAACACCTTC,CASSATGTGNTF
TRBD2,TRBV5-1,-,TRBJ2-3,TGCGCCAGCAGCTTGGAGGGTAGCGGGGCAGGGGATACGCAGTATTTT,CASSLEGSGAGDTQYF
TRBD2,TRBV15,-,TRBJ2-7,TGTGCCACCAGCAGAGATCGCCGGGAGGGCTACGAGCAGTACTTC,CATSRDRREGYEQYF
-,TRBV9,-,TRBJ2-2,TGTGCCAGCAGCACCGAGCAGAACACCGGGGAGCTGTTTTTT,CASSTEQNTGELFF
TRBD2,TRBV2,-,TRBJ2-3,TGTGCCAGCAGTGCTGAGGGACTAAACACAGATACGCAGTATTTT,CASSAEGLNTDTQYF
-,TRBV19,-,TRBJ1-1,TGTGCCAGTAGTATATCAGGTAGACACTCCAGGGAAGCTTTCTTT,CASSISGRHSREAFF
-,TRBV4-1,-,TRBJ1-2,TGCGCCAGCTCCCGGACGACAGACGCCTGGTATGGCTACACCTTC,CASSRTTDAWYGYTF
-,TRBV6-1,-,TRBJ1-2,TGTGCCAGCACGAAAGGGGCAGGTGGCTACACCTTC,CASTKGAGGYTF